What follows are 22 T cell receptor beta chains derived from one specimen sequenced in a study of HIV-infected patients and healthy controls. Antiretroviral therapy had run roughly three months, about 14 weeks, before follow-up blood collection. The repertoire came from unfractionated whole blood and reflected all unsorted peripheral T cells. Reverse transcription used about 500 ng RNA and constant-region primers for alpha and beta. Using multiplexing indices, alpha and beta chain libraries were generated apart by chain-specific third strand synthesis. TCRdb re-analysed the 5' RACE reads in MiXCR, keeping a single row per CDR3 protein. The data hold roughly 6,700 distinct CDR3 sequences, with more than 6.5% observed a single time. Sequenced here: blood, sampled during antiretroviral therapy. Source of these receptors: an adult with HIV infection.

This clonotype is deemed medium-sized (0.01 to 0.1%). The rearrangement joins TRBV11-2 to TRBJ2-4, with 10 bases lining up with TRBD2. J was trimmed by 6 bases and V by 0 bases; bases with no gene match: 11. Germline values: CDR1 SGHAT, CDR2 FQNNGV. The CDR3 is 18 amino acids. The CDR3 nucleotides are TGTGCCAGCAGCTTAGACGTGCTAGCGGGAGACGACAGAAACATTCAGTACTTC. Protein: CASSLDVLAGDDRNIQYF.

This clonotype was picked up many times. The CDR3 nucleotides are TGTGCCAGCAGCGGTGTAGGGTCCTACGAGCAGTACTTC. Translating it yields CASSGVGSYEQYF. V usage is TRBV7-9 and J usage is TRBJ2-7; D unclear. The CDR3 length is 13 residues. V was cut by 5 bases and J by 1 base, with 9 bases left in between. Germline loops: CDR1 SEHNR, CDR2 FQNEAQ (reference sequence).

By frequency in the sample, this clonotype is medium-sized. The chain is built from TRBV12-3 or TRBV12-4 and TRBJ2-6; D ambiguous. This CDR3 is built from 15 residues. With 4 bases removed from V and 3 bases from J, the gap between germline ends came to 10 bases. The CDR3 spells CASSSNSGGANVLTF. In DNA, the CDR3 is TGTGCCAGCAGTTCCAACTCCGGTGGGGCCAACGTCCTGACTTTC.

Judged by abundance, this clonotype is medium-sized. The chain combines TRBV7-6 with TRBJ2-5; D ambiguous. CDR3 length equals 13 residues. CDR1 and CDR2 (germline): SGHVS, FNYEAQ. The V and J ends lost 8 bases and 5 bases respectively, with 15 bases between them. The DNA for the CDR3 is TGTGCCAGCTCCCGGAGTGTAGGGGAGACCCAGTACTTC. It yields the protein CASSRSVGETQYF.

This clonotype appeared a few times. The chain combines TRBV5-1 with TRBJ2-7, with D possibly being TRBD1 or TRBD2 (5 bases each). The CDR3 has 12 residues. Germline assignment: CDR1 SGHRS and CDR2 YFSETQ. V gave up 0 bases and J gave up 7 bases, with 8 bases separating them. CDR3 nucleotide sequence: TGCGCCAGCAGCTTGGAGGGGAGTGAGCAGTACTTC. Encoded protein: CASSLEGSEQYF. Looking up the rest from reference TRBV5-1 and TRBJ2-7 gives the full variable domain: KAGVTQTPRYLIKTRGQQVTLSCSPISGHRSVSWYQQTPGQGLQFLFEYFSETQRNKGNFPGRFSGRQFSNSRSEMNVSTLELGDSALYLCASSLEGSEQYFGPGTRLTVT.

This clonotype was recorded many times. J is TRBJ1-1 and V is TRBV29-1, with a tentative D call TRBD1 (6 bases). V lost 7 bases, J lost 3 bases, and 15 bases lay in between. In germline, CDR1 is SQVTM, CDR2 ANQGSEA. The CDR3 covers 13 residues. The CDR3 region has the DNA TGCAGCGCCGAGGAGGGGGTTGACACTGAAGCTTTCTTT. As protein: CSAEEGVDTEAFF. Supplemented by reference TRBV29-1 and TRBJ1-1, the full variable domain reads SAVISQKPSRDICQRGTSLTIQCQVDSQVTMMFWYRQQPGQSLTLIATANQGSEATYESGFVIDKFPISRPNLTFSTLTVSNMSPEDSSIYLCSAEEGVDTEAFFGQGTRLTVV.

This clonotype was detected many times. V is TRBV27 and J is TRBJ2-7, with 8 bases aligning to TRBD1. CDR1 is MNHEY and CDR2 is SMNVEV in the germline V gene (reference sequence). The CDR3 is 14 amino acids. V dropped 6 bases and J dropped 3; count of bases not matched to a gene: 7. CDR3 nucleotide sequence: TGTGCCAGCAGCCCGGGACAGGTACTCTACGAGCAGTACTTC. It translates to CASSPGQVLYEQYF.

This clonotype rates as medium-sized (0.01 to 0.1%). The chain is built from TRBV7-2 and TRBJ2-2, with 8 bases lining up with TRBD2. Germline trimming cut 1 base from V and 3 bases from J; bases unmatched to any gene: 10. This CDR3 has 18 residues. Germline loops: CDR1 SGHTA, CDR2 FQGNSA. Written as DNA, the CDR3 is TGTGCCAGCAGCTTAGTACGATTCGAACTAGCGGACACCGGGGAGCTGTTTTTT. Translation: CASSLVRFELADTGELFF.

This clonotype is labeled medium-sized. The V gene is TRBV15, the J gene TRBJ2-5; the D gene is possibly TRBD1 (6 bases). Trimming took 0 bases from V and 4 from J, leaving 9 bases between them. In germline, CDR1 is LNHNV, CDR2 YYDKDF (reference sequence). The length of the CDR3 is 14 residues. This CDR3 is CATSRDWGRETQYF. The CDR3 DNA reads TGTGCCACCAGCAGAGACTGGGGGCGAGAGACCCAGTACTTC.

In its sample, this clonotype is medium-sized (0.01 to 0.1%). This chain links TRBV4-1 with TRBJ2-1; the match to TRBD2 covers 9 bases. Trimming took 1 base from V and 8 from J; bases not matched to a gene: 15. The germline CDR1 and CDR2 sequences are MGHRA and YSYEKL. CDR3 length: 18 residues. The DNA of the CDR3 is TGCGCCAGCAGCCAAGTAACCACCGTAGCGGGAGAGAAGCATGAGCAGTTCTTC. It translates to CASSQVTTVAGEKHEQFF.

J is TRBJ1-1 and V is TRBV20-1; tentatively, D is TRBD1 (5 bases). Germline CDR1 is DFQATT and CDR2 is SNEGSKA (reference sequence). The CDR3 covers 14 residues. Trimming took 5 bases from V and 1 from J, leaving 14 bases between them. CDR3 DNA: TGCAGTGCTTCAAGACAGAAAGAGAACACTGAAGCTTTCTTT. Translated, it gives CSASRQKENTEAFF.

This clonotype is medium-sized within its sample. This chain connects TRBV2 to TRBJ1-5; perhaps TRBD1 as D (5 bases). This CDR3 is 14 amino acids long. Germline V lookup: CDR1 SNHLY, CDR2 FYNNEI. V was cut by 4 bases and J by 5 bases, with 12 bases left in between. CDR3 in amino acids: CASSGQGGDQPQHF. The CDR3 DNA sequence: TGTGCCAGCAGTGGCCAGGGAGGTGATCAGCCCCAGCATTTT.

By proportion, this clonotype is medium-sized. The chain carries TRBV5-1 and TRBJ2-1; D not resolved. Trimming took 3 bases from V and 7 from J, leaving 8 bases between them. The CDR3 spans 12 residues. Germline assignment: CDR1 SGHRS and CDR2 YFSETQ. CDR3 residues: CASSYTVNEQFF. The CDR3 DNA reads TGCGCCAGCAGCTACACAGTAAATGAGCAGTTCTTC.

Relative to its sample, this clonotype is medium-sized (0.01 to 0.1%). The chain employs TRBV10-1 and TRBJ2-2, with TRBD2 identical over 7 bases. J gave up 4 bases and V 2 bases, and 7 bases lay outside the gene matches. Germline values: CDR1 WNHNN, CDR2 SYGVQD (reference sequence). The CDR3 consists of 16 residues. This chain's CDR3 is CASSEMGLPFTGELFF. In DNA, the CDR3 is TGCGCCAGCAGTGAGATGGGACTACCCTTCACCGGGGAGCTGTTTTTT.

This clonotype qualifies as medium-sized. The chain has TRBV2 and TRBJ2-2, with 8 nucleotides matching TRBD1. The CDR3 is 18 residues long. The V segment lost 8 bases and the J segment 3 bases; nucleotides outside the gene matches: 17. Germline CDR1 SNHLY, CDR2 FYNNEI. CDR3 DNA sequence: TGTGCCAGCTCTCTAGTTGTGGACAGGGCAATGGACACCGGGGAGCTGTTTTTT. It is translated as CASSLVVDRAMDTGELFF.

Sample share makes this clonotype medium-sized. The chain has TRBV2 and TRBJ2-1; no firm D call. This CDR3 has 14 residues. V was cut by 5 bases and J by 8 bases, with 16 bases left in between. Germline-derived CDR1 and CDR2 are SNHLY and FYNNEI. In nucleotides, the CDR3 is TGTGCCAGCAGTCCGATAGCTCCATCCGATGAGCAGTTCTTC. Protein: CASSPIAPSDEQFF.

By share, this clonotype ranks as medium-sized. The rearrangement links TRBV6-5 to TRBJ2-7; tentatively, D is TRBD2 (5 bases). Germline CDR1 is MNHEY and CDR2 is SVGAGI. CDR3 size: 14 residues. V lost 7 bases, J lost 3 bases, and 16 bases lay in between. CDR3 sequence (DNA): TGTGCCAGCAAAAAAAACCATGGAGGCTACGAGCAGTACTTC. This encodes CASKKNHGGYEQYF.

This clonotype is medium-sized in the sample. The chain carries TRBV11-2 and TRBJ2-1; TRBD2 matches at 13 bases. The V gene's germline CDR1 is SGHAT and CDR2 FQNNGV. The CDR3 runs to 15 residues. V lost 5 bases, J lost 7 bases, and 5 bases stayed unmatched. The CDR3 region is CASSRGLAGWNEQFF. CDR3 DNA sequence: TGTGCCAGCAGCCGGGGACTAGCGGGGTGGAATGAGCAGTTCTTC.

This clonotype ranks as medium-sized (0.01 to 0.1%). V is TRBV6-2 or TRBV6-3 and J is TRBJ1-5; 11 nucleotides align to TRBD1. The CDR3 extends over 18 amino acids. The ends lost 1 base at V and 7 bases at J; junction bases unmatched: 12. The V gene's germline CDR1 is MNHEY and CDR2 SVGEGT. The chain's CDR3 is CASSYFGQGARKDQPQHF. The CDR3, as DNA: TGTGCCAGCAGTTACTTTGGACAGGGGGCGCGTAAGGACCAGCCCCAGCATTTT.

This clonotype is categorized as medium-sized. The CDR3 region is CASSFTGTTYEQYF. Written as DNA, the CDR3 is TGTGCCAGCAGTTTCACAGGGACAACCTACGAGCAGTACTTC. The chain combines TRBV28 with TRBJ2-7; tentative D call: TRBD1 (6 bases). The CDR3 runs to 14 residues. Deletions cut 3 bases from V and 2 bases from J, with 11 bases between. The germline V gene has CDR1 MDHEN and CDR2 SYDVKM.

By share, this clonotype counts as medium-sized. The CDR3 loop is CASSLVNNEQFF. The CDR3 DNA reads as TGTGCCAGCAGCTTGGTGAACAATGAGCAGTTCTTC. The chain uses TRBV5-6 and TRBJ2-1; D gene ambiguous. V was shortened by 0 bases and J by 5 bases, with 3 bases between the two germline ends. CDR1 SGHDT and CDR2 YYEEEE come from the germline V gene. CDR3 length equals 12 residues. Complete variable domain (other parts from reference TRBV5-6 and TRBJ2-1): DAGVTQSPTHLIKTRGQQVTLRCSPKSGHDTVSWYQQALGQGPQFIFQYYEEEERQRGNFPDRFSGHQFPNYSSELNVNALLLGDSALYLCASSLVNNEQFFGPGTRLTVL.

By sample fraction, this clonotype is medium-sized. The V gene is TRBV7-6, the J gene TRBJ2-5; 7 bases fit TRBD1. CDR1 and CDR2 from the germline V gene are SGHVS and FNYEAQ. The V gene end was trimmed by 5 bases and the J gene end by 2 bases; junction bases not matched to a gene: 11. There are 16 residues in the CDR3. CDR3 residues: CASSDARQGQQETQYF. CDR3 nucleotide sequence: TGTGCCAGCAGCGATGCCCGACAGGGCCAACAAGAGACCCAGTACTTC.